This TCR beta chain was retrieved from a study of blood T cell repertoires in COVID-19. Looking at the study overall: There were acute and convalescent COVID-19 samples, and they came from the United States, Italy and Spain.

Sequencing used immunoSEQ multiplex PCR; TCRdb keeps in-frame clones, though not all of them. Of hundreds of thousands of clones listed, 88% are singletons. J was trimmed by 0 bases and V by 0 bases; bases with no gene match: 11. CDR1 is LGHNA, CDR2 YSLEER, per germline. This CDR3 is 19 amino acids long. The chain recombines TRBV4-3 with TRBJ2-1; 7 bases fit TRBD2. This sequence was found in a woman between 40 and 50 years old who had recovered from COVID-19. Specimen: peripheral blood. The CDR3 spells CASSQDLAGVLSSYNEQFF. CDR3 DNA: TGCGCCAGCAGCCAAGATCTTGCGGGAGTCTTAAGCTCCTACAATGAGCAGTTCTTC.